Detailed here is one TCR beta chain. Its cognate antigen is unknown. Exclusion applied to patients with autoimmune disease history or systemic immunosuppression. The protocol was immunoSEQ multiplex PCR, while the TCRdb copy is restricted to in-frame clones and leaves out a portion. The sample lists 71,000 or so clones, around 80% occurring once. The J segment lost 6 bases and the V segment lost 7 bases, leaving 7 bases of the junction unmatched. The CDR3 extends over 13 amino acids. Germline lookup yields CDR1 SQVTM and CDR2 ANQGSEA. These data are taken from a study of OX40 agonist ivuxolimab in advanced cancers. On the study more broadly: Of the participants, around 43% had some prior anti-PD-1, anti-PD-L1 or anti-CTLA-4 therapy, which was allowed. General study results and limits: Antigen specificity of clonally expanded peripheral T cells was not established.

This specimen consisted of CD4+ or CD8+ T cells sorted from blood, obtained in a trial of the OX40 agonist ivuxolimab. This TCR came from an adult with an advanced solid tumor such as melanoma, head and neck, liver or kidney cancer. The genes are TRBV29-1 and TRBJ2-4; 9 bases align to TRBD1. The CDR3: CSGGGQGGNIQYF. The CDR3 DNA reads as TGCAGCGGGGGGGGACAGGGAGGAAACATTCAGTACTTC. Filled out from reference TRBV29-1 and TRBJ2-4, the complete variable domain reads SAVISQKPSRDICQRGTSLTIQCQVDSQVTMMFWYRQQPGQSLTLIATANQGSEATYESGFVIDKFPISRPNLTFSTLTVSNMSPEDSSIYLCSGGGQGGNIQYFGAGTRLSVL.